These 4 T cell receptor beta chains came from one sample sequenced in a study of radiation and T cells in renal cell carcinoma. Clones were sequenced by immunoSEQ multiplex PCR, and TCRdb holds only the in-frame ones, with some missing. Here the sample spans some 120,000 clones, around four fifths being singletons. Noted time point: blood 2 weeks post-SBRT. As to treatment: 15 Gy SBRT to primary tumor, nephrectomy 4 weeks later. The specimen was blood, collected from a patient whose treatment included radiotherapy and nephrectomy. The receptors originated from a woman aged 60-70 years with renal cell carcinoma.

The rearrangement links TRBV6-1 to TRBJ2-3; a possible D gene is TRBD2 (6 bases). Germline CDR1 and CDR2: MNHNS and SASEGT. The CDR3 extends over 14 amino acids. The V end was cut by 4 bases, the J end by 4 bases, with 12 bases between. The CDR3: CASSVQGGADTQYF. Here the CDR3 DNA reads TGTGCCAGCAGTGTGCAGGGAGGCGCAGATACGCAGTATTTT.

This clone came up once. The chain carries TRBV4-1 and TRBJ2-5; D unclear. The V end lost 0 bases, the J end lost 4 bases, and 9 bases lay between the germline ends. Looked up from germline, CDR1 is MGHRA and CDR2 is YSYEKL. CDR3 length: 14 amino acids. CDR3: CASSQDADSETQYF. The CDR3 DNA sequence: TGCGCCAGCAGCCAAGATGCGGATTCAGAGACCCAGTACTTC.

This clone was observed once. V is TRBV6-5 and J is TRBJ1-1; 9 nucleotides line up with TRBD1. Germline V CDR1 and CDR2: MNHEY, SVGAGI. Unmatched junction bases numbered 3, after V lost 6 bases and J lost 4 bases. The CDR3 is 13 residues long. The CDR3 DNA sequence: TGTGCCAGCAGCCGGGGACAGGGCACTGAAGCTTTCTTT. Translating gives CASSRGQGTEAFF.

V usage is TRBV2 and J usage is TRBJ2-4; the D gene is possibly TRBD2 (5 bases). Trimming cost V 4 bases and J 0 bases, with 7 bases left between them. This CDR3 has 14 amino acids. Germline CDR1 SNHLY, CDR2 FYNNEI. This chain's CDR3 is CASSVEGAKNIQYF. The CDR3 region has the DNA TGTGCCAGCAGTGTTGAGGGAGCCAAAAACATTCAGTACTTC.